This T cell receptor beta chain comes out of a study of early T cells in non-severe SARS-CoV-2 infection. About the study: Sequenced bulk RNA came from whole blood that was unsorted, and chains were unpaired. General study points: Clonotype matching in VDJdb favored anti-spike CD8 responses and did not capture private and CD4 specificities.

Note on this clonotype: Its antigen is still unknown.

The TCR library protocol was used to attach unique molecular identifiers. These identifiers were attached to individual cDNA molecules. TCRdb re-called the 5' RACE reads with MiXCR, one entry per CDR3 protein. This sample has 65,000 to 80,000 distinct CDR3 sequences, with about 11% found just once. The V and J ends lost 0 bases and 3 bases respectively, with 9 bases between them. This CDR3 spans 14 amino acids. Germline V lookup: CDR1 SGHDT, CDR2 YYEEEE. The receptor was isolated from an adult who was a healthcare worker with PCR-confirmed SARS-CoV-2 infection or an uninfected control (not recorded which). V is TRBV5-6 and J is TRBJ1-1; D might be TRBD1 (5 bases). Sample: whole blood. The CDR3 sequence: CASSLGPGYTEAFF. The CDR3 nucleotides read TGTGCCAGCAGCTTGGGGCCAGGGTACACTGAAGCTTTCTTT.